The 6 T cell receptor beta chains listed next were all sequenced from one sample in a study of T cell repertoires in cytomegalovirus infection. Their antigens are not known. TCRdb ran MiXCR on the reads and lists one entry per CDR3 protein. The sample shows roughly 500,000 distinct CDR3 sequences, 30% to 40% of them seen only once. The source material was cultured PBMCs, sampled from culture after CMV antigen stimulation. The receptor source for this set is a human donor in good health (CMV status not recorded). Some clones in this sample may be carry-over from other donors' samples.

The table lists this clonotype with a few counts. J is TRBJ2-5 and V is TRBV12-3 or TRBV12-4; D unclear. Between the trimmed V and J ends, which lost 5 bases and 9 bases, there was a span of 13 bases. This CDR3 has 12 amino acids. In DNA, the CDR3 is TGTGCCAGCAGTCCGAACACCCAATCCCAGTACTTC. It encodes CASSPNTQSQYF.

V is TRBV19 and J is TRBJ2-1; 7 bases line up with TRBD2. This CDR3 is built from 15 residues. V trimming: 6 bases; J trimming: 2 bases; junction bases outside the gene matches: 7. Looked up from germline, CDR1 is LNHDA and CDR2 is SQIVND (reference sequence). Here the CDR3 reads CASSPGRITYNEQFF. For the CDR3, the DNA is TGTGCCAGTAGCCCCGGGAGGATAACCTACAATGAGCAGTTCTTC.

The genes are TRBV2 and TRBJ2-1; 13 positions agree with TRBD2. V dropped 9 bases and J dropped 4; count of bases not matched to a gene: 6. The CDR3 is made up of 15 amino acids. CDR1 is SNHLY and CDR2 is FYNNEI in the germline V gene. The CDR3 protein is CASGGLAGIYNEQFF. The CDR3 DNA is TGTGCCAGTGGGGGACTAGCGGGAATTTACAATGAGCAGTTCTTC.

This chain uses TRBV6-2 or TRBV6-3 with TRBJ2-7, with no clear D. The CDR3 is made up of 15 amino acids. The germline V and J ends were trimmed by 6 bases and 1 base, with 16 bases remaining between them. Per germline, CDR1 MNHEY and CDR2 SVGEGT. The CDR3 here is CASRPLIGPSYEQYF. CDR3 nucleotides: TGTGCCAGCAGACCTCTAATTGGACCTTCCTACGAGCAGTACTTC.

The DNA of the CDR3 is TGTGCCACGTGGGGGGTGAAGAGCGAGCAGTACTTC. Protein: CATWGVKSEQYF. This chain connects TRBV28 to TRBJ2-7, with D possibly matching TRBD2 (6 bases). Germline loops: CDR1 MDHEN, CDR2 SYDVKM. V gave up 10 bases and J gave up 6 bases, with 16 bases separating them. There are 12 residues in the CDR3.

The genes are TRBV5-1 and TRBJ2-5; the D is unclear. V shed 0 bases and J shed 5 bases, with 5 bases lying between them. CDR1 SGHRS and CDR2 YFSETQ come from the germline V gene. CDR3 size: 12 residues. The CDR3 nucleotides are TGCGCCAGCAGCTTGGAGTGGGAGACCCAGTACTTC. This translates into CASSLEWETQYF. Filled out from reference TRBV5-1 and TRBJ2-5, the complete variable domain reads KAGVTQTPRYLIKTRGQQVTLSCSPISGHRSVSWYQQTPGQGLQFLFEYFSETQRNKGNFPGRFSGRQFSNSRSEMNVSTLELGDSALYLCASSLEWETQYFGPGTRLLVL.